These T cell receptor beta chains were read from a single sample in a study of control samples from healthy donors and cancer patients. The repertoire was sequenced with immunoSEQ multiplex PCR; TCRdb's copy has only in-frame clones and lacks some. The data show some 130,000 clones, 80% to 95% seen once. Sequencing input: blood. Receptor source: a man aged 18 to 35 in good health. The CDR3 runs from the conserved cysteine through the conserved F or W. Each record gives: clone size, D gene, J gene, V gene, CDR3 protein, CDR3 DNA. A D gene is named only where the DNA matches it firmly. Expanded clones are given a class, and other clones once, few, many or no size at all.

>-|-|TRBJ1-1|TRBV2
CASSGADTEAFF
TGTGCCAGCAGTGGGGCCGACACTGAAGCTTTCTTT
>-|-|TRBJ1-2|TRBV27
CASSLMVGAAPGDYGYTF
TGTGCCAGCAGTTTAATGGTCGGGGCAGCCCCCGGGGACTATGGCTACACCTTC
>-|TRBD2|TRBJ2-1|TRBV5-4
CASNDRGGRNNEQFF
TGTGCCAGCAACGACCGGGGGGGACGAAACAATGAGCAGTTCTTC
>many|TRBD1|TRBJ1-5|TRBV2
CASSRQGEQPQHF
TGTGCCAGCAGTCGACAGGGGGAACAGCCCCAGCATTTT
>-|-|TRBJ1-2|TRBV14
CASSQYSYLGYTF
TGTGCCAGCAGCCAGTATAGCTATCTTGGCTACACCTTC
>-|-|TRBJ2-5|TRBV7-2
CASSVDRPQETQYF
TGTGCCAGCAGCGTCGACAGGCCACAAGAGACCCAGTACTTC
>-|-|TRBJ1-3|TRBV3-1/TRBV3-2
CASSQGVGSGNTIYF
TGTGCCAGCAGCCAAGGAGTGGGTTCTGGAAACACCATATATTTT
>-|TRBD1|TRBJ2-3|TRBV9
CASSAGGPGRMDTQYF
TGTGCCAGCAGCGCAGGGGGACCGGGTAGGATGGATACGCAGTATTTT
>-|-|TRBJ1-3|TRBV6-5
CASRTGTGNTIYF
TGTGCCAGCAGAACGGGGACTGGAAACACCATATATTTT
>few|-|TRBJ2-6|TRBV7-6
CASSSYDPGHYLSGANVLTF
TGTGCCAGCAGCTCTTATGACCCGGGACACTACCTCTCTGGGGCCAACGTCCTGACTTTC
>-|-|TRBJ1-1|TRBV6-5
CAARADGRTEAFF
TGTGCCGCCAGGGCGGACGGACGCACTGAAGCTTTCTTT
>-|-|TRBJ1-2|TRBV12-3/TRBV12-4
CASTEGQSYGYTF
TGTGCCAGCACCGAAGGACAGTCCTATGGCTACACCTTC
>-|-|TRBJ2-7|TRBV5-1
CASSSTQGIAYEQYF
TGCGCCAGCAGCTCTACACAGGGTATCGCCTACGAGCAGTACTTC
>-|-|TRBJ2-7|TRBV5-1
CASSSDTGSYEQYF
TGCGCCAGCAGCTCTGACACCGGCTCCTACGAGCAGTACTTC
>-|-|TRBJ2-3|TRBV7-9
CAGGTVGAPTDTQYF
TGTGCCGGAGGCACAGTGGGGGCCCCCACAGATACGCAGTATTTT
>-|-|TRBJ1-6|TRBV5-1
CASSLALRGSNSPLHF
TGCGCCAGCAGCTTGGCACTCAGGGGCTCGAATTCACCCCTCCACTTT
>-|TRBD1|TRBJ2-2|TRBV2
CATRTGANTGELFF
TGTGCCACCAGGACAGGGGCGAACACCGGGGAGCTGTTTTTT
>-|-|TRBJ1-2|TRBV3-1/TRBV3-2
CASSPGQSAGYTF
TGTGCCAGCAGCCCGGGACAATCGGCGGGCTACACCTTC
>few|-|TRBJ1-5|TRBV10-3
CATWPGGGNQPQHF
TGTGCCACCTGGCCGGGGGGCGGCAATCAGCCCCAGCATTTT
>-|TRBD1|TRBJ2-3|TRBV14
CASSQVLGTGPTDTQYF
TGTGCCAGCAGCCAAGTTCTCGGGACAGGGCCCACAGATACGCAGTATTTT
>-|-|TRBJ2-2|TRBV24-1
CATSDGAIGELFF
TGTGCCACCAGTGACGGGGCTATCGGGGAGCTGTTTTTT
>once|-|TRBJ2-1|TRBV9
CASSVGGGRNEQFF
TGTGCCAGCAGCGTAGGAGGGGGGCGCAATGAGCAGTTCTTC
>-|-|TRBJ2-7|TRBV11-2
CASSSNQGYEQYF
TGTGCCAGCAGCTCGAACCAAGGCTACGAGCAGTACTTC
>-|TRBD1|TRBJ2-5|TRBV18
CASSPLVQGAGETQYF
TGTGCCAGCTCACCGCTCGTCCAGGGGGCCGGAGAGACCCAGTACTTC
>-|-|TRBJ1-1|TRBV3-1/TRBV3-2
CASSQGRNTEAFF
TGTGCCAGCAGCCAAGGGAGGAACACTGAAGCTTTCTTT
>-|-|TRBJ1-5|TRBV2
CASSKDSDRPQHF
TGTGCCAGCAGTAAGGACAGCGATCGGCCCCAGCATTTT
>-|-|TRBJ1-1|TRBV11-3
CASSLGRGSTEAFF
TGTGCCAGCAGCTTAGGAAGAGGGAGCACTGAAGCTTTCTTT
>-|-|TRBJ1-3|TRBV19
CASSMAEGTIYF
TGTGCCAGTAGTATGGCAGAGGGCACCATATATTTT
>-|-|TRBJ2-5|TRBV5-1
CASSLVSRVETQYF
TGCGCCAGCAGCTTGGTGTCGAGGGTGGAGACCCAGTACTTC
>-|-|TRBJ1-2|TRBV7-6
CASSPGGGRDLPNYGYTF
TGTGCCAGCAGCCCCGGAGGTGGGAGGGATTTGCCTAACTATGGCTACACCTTC
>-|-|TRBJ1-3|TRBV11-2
CASSLDLNEGNTIYF
TGTGCCAGCAGCTTAGATCTAAATGAGGGAAACACCATATATTTT